The 31 T cell receptor beta chains listed next were all sequenced from one sample in a study of CD8 T cells in Susac syndrome. An input of about 0.45 to 1 ug of RNA was subjected to reverse transcription using random hexamers. TCRdb reprocessed the immunoSEQ multiplex PCR reads with MiXCR, giving one entry per CDR3 protein. The table lists around 200,000 distinct CDR3 sequences, 85% to 95% of them singletons. What was sequenced was CD4+ T cells from PBMCs. All receptors derive from a human donor with multiple sclerosis.

V is TRBV4-2 and J is TRBJ2-3; a weak D match, TRBD1 (5 bases). In germline, CDR1 is LGHNA, CDR2 YNFKEQ. With 4 bases removed from V and 0 bases from J, the gap between germline ends came to 14 bases. The CDR3 loop spans 16 amino acids. The CDR3 protein is CASSRYDSKSTDTQYF. The DNA for the CDR3 is TGTGCCAGCAGCCGATACGACAGTAAGAGCACAGATACGCAGTATTTT.

The DNA of the CDR3 is TGCGCCAGCAGCAATTTCGGCAGGGACACCGGGGAGCTGTTTTTT. Translating it yields CASSNFGRDTGELFF. V gene TRBV5-1 combines with J gene TRBJ2-2; tentatively, D is TRBD1 (5 bases). The CDR3 runs to 15 residues. V lost 4 bases and J lost 3, with 13 bases in between. CDR1 SGHRS and CDR2 YFSETQ come from the germline V gene.

The chain uses TRBV29-1 and TRBJ2-5; D perhaps matches TRBD2 (6 bases). This CDR3 spans 13 amino acids. CDR1 SQVTM and CDR2 ANQGSEA come from the germline V gene. The CDR3 region is CSSSGGGEETQYF. DNA of the CDR3: TGCAGTTCCTCCGGGGGTGGGGAGGAGACCCAGTACTTC.

The chain combines TRBV5-1 with TRBJ2-7; perhaps TRBD2 as D (5 bases). The germline CDR1 and CDR2 sequences are SGHRS and YFSETQ. The CDR3 contains 15 residues. Trimming took off 0 bases at V and 3 bases at J, with 13 bases between the two ends. The CDR3 reads CASSLATGSGYEQYF. Written as DNA, the CDR3 is TGCGCCAGCAGCTTGGCTACTGGGAGCGGCTACGAGCAGTACTTC.

The chain couples TRBV4-1 to TRBJ2-7; 9 bases match TRBD1. The CDR3 spans 17 residues. Looked up from germline, CDR1 is MGHRA and CDR2 is YSYEKL. V was clipped by 4 bases and J by 3 bases; unmatched bases: 13. Here the CDR3 reads CASSPAVTGTGNYEQYF. Here the CDR3 DNA reads TGCGCCAGCAGCCCCGCGGTTACGGGGACAGGGAACTACGAGCAGTACTTC.

V is TRBV19 and J is TRBJ2-1; the D gene could be TRBD1 or TRBD2 (6 bases each). Trimming left V 6 bases short and J 0 bases short, with 12 bases between. The CDR3 consists of 15 residues. Germline CDR1 reads LNHDA; CDR2 reads SQIVND (reference sequence). CDR3 loop: CASSGGKGSYNEQFF. CDR3 DNA: TGTGCCAGTAGCGGGGGCAAGGGCTCCTACAATGAGCAGTTCTTC.

The chain combines TRBV7-9 with TRBJ2-1, with D perhaps TRBD2 (5 bases). Germline loops: CDR1 SEHNR, CDR2 FQNEAQ (reference sequence). V lost 6 bases and J 10 bases, leaving 13 bases between the germline ends. This CDR3 has 12 amino acids. The CDR3 is CASSYDSGEQFF. CDR3 in DNA: TGTGCCAGCAGTTACGACTCGGGGGAGCAGTTCTTC.

The J gene is TRBJ2-5, the V gene TRBV19, with TRBD2 as a possible D gene (5 bases). Germline V lookup: CDR1 LNHDA, CDR2 SQIVND (reference sequence). Trimming took off 6 bases at V and 7 bases at J, with 12 bases between the two ends. There are 12 residues in the CDR3. In DNA, the CDR3 is TGTGCCAGTAGCGACGGGATCAGGACCCAGTACTTC. It is translated as CASSDGIRTQYF.

The chain combines TRBV5-1 with TRBJ1-6, with 11 nucleotides matching TRBD1. This CDR3 is 15 amino acids long. Germline V gene data show CDR1 as SGHRS and CDR2 as YFSETQ. The trim removed 3 bases at V and 10 bases at J, leaving 6 bases unmatched. CDR3 coding DNA: TGCGCCAGCAGCTCGGGACAGGGGGACGGATCACCCCTCCACTTT. Protein product: CASSSGQGDGSPLHF.

The V gene is TRBV29-1, the J gene TRBJ1-2; D not resolved. Trimming stripped 2 bases from V and 4 bases from J, with 5 bases between. The germline CDR1 and CDR2 sequences are SQVTM and ANQGSEA. The CDR3 consists of 11 residues. This CDR3 reads CSVESAYGYTF. CDR3 DNA: TGCAGCGTTGAATCAGCCTATGGCTACACCTTC. Combining the CDR3 with reference TRBV29-1 and TRBJ1-2 gives the whole variable domain SAVISQKPSRDICQRGTSLTIQCQVDSQVTMMFWYRQQPGQSLTLIATANQGSEATYESGFVIDKFPISRPNLTFSTLTVSNMSPEDSSIYLCSVESAYGYTFGSGTRLTVV.

This clonotype was recorded once. The chain links TRBV30 to TRBJ2-1; D is unresolved. Germline V gives CDR1 GTSNPN, CDR2 SVGIG (reference sequence). The CDR3 loop spans 12 amino acids. V lost 0 bases, J lost 8 bases, and 8 bases lay in between. The CDR3 reads CAWSVLWDEQFF. The CDR3 DNA is TGTGCCTGGAGTGTACTTTGGGATGAGCAGTTCTTC.

This chain uses TRBV3-1 with TRBJ1-1, with 8 bases identical to TRBD1. J gave up 4 bases and V 1 base, and 5 bases lay outside the gene matches. The CDR3 contains 15 residues. The germline gives CDR1 LGHDT, CDR2 YNNKEL (reference sequence). This CDR3 reads CASSQGATGGTEAFF. CDR3 nucleotide sequence: TGTGCCAGCAGCCAAGGCGCTACAGGGGGCACTGAAGCTTTCTTT.

This clonotype was recorded once. V and J are TRBV9 and TRBJ2-1; D possibly corresponds to TRBD1 (6 bases). The CDR3 sequence is 13 residues long. Germline-derived CDR1 and CDR2 are SGDLS and YYNGEE. V shed 3 bases and J shed 4 bases, with 8 bases lying between them. The DNA of the CDR3 is TGTGCCAGCAGCGCGGGACATTACAATGAGCAGTTCTTC. This gives the protein CASSAGHYNEQFF. Based on the CDR3 plus reference TRBV9 and TRBJ2-1, the full variable domain is DSGVTQTPKHLITATGQRVTLRCSPRSGDLSVYWYQQSLDQGLQFLIQYYNGEERAKGNILERFSAQQFPDLHSELNLSSLELGDSALYFCASSAGHYNEQFFGPGTRLTVL.

The chain has TRBV25-1 and TRBJ2-3; D is possibly TRBD1 (5 bases). This CDR3 is built from 15 residues. Germline CDR1 and CDR2: MGHDK and SYGVNS. V was cut by 4 bases and J by 4 bases, with 15 bases left in between. CDR3 loop: CASSGRQTFADTQYF. Here the CDR3 DNA reads TGTGCCAGCAGTGGCCGACAGACTTTCGCAGATACGCAGTATTTT.

The chain joins TRBV9 to TRBJ1-2; 7 bases map to TRBD1. In germline, CDR1 is SGDLS, CDR2 YYNGEE. CDR3 length: 13 amino acids. V was pared by 3 bases and J by 5 bases, with 4 bases of the junction left unmatched. The CDR3 loop is CASSETGKYGYTF. CDR3 sequence (DNA): TGTGCCAGCAGCGAGACAGGGAAGTATGGCTACACCTTC.

The chain links TRBV30 to TRBJ1-3; no clear D. Germline V CDR1 and CDR2: GTSNPN, SVGIG (reference sequence). The CDR3 contains 14 residues. Trimming shortened V by 3 bases and J by 0 bases, and 9 bases separated the two germline ends. In DNA form, the CDR3 reads TGTGCCTGGAGAGTACCGGGCTCTGGAAACACCATATATTTT. The encoded protein is CAWRVPGSGNTIYF.

V usage is TRBV12-3 or TRBV12-4 and J usage is TRBJ2-7; TRBD1 agrees at 10 bases. V was clipped by 5 bases and J by 6 bases; unmatched bases: 10. This CDR3 is 15 amino acids long. DNA of the CDR3: TGTGCCAGCAGTCACGCCGGGACAGGGGCCCGCGAGCAGTACTTC. Translating it yields CASSHAGTGAREQYF.

J is TRBJ1-2 and V is TRBV29-1; no clear D gene. Trimming removed 6 bases from V and 7 bases from J, with 21 bases in between. Germline V lookup: CDR1 SQVTM, CDR2 ANQGSEA. The CDR3 sequence is 14 residues long. The CDR3 region is CSVERRLEFSGYTF. CDR3 nucleotide sequence: TGCAGCGTCGAAAGGAGGTTAGAGTTTAGTGGCTACACCTTC.

This chain joins TRBV7-9 and TRBJ2-3, with unresolved D. The CDR3 length is 12 residues. Germline lookup yields CDR1 SEHNR and CDR2 FQNEAQ (reference sequence). V was trimmed by 5 bases and J by 7 bases, leaving 10 bases between them. The CDR3 reads CASSRWGNTQYF. CDR3 nucleotides: TGTGCCAGCAGCCGCTGGGGAAATACGCAGTATTTT.

This clonotype was counted a single time. The V gene is TRBV21-1, the J gene TRBJ2-7; whether TRBD2, the table's D call, matches the DNA was not checked. TRBV21-1 is assigned pseudogene status. The CDR3 runs to 12 residues. The CDR3 here is CASSMEEDEQYV. In nucleotides, the CDR3 is TGTGCCAGCAGCATGGAGGAGGACGAGCAGTACGTC.

This clonotype has just one count. In nucleotides, the CDR3 is TGTGCCAGCAGTAGCACAGGGGGCGCATATCAGCCCCAGCATTTT. Its protein is CASSSTGGAYQPQHF. The chain uses TRBV25-1 and TRBJ1-5; TRBD1 matches 9 bases. CDR1 is MGHDK and CDR2 is SYGVNS in the germline V gene. V was clipped by 5 bases and J by 5 bases; unmatched bases: 7. This CDR3 has 15 amino acids.

The DNA for the CDR3 is TGTGCCAGCAGTGGGACAGAAGAGACCCAGTACTTC. Amino acid sequence: CASSGTEETQYF. The chain joins TRBV25-1 to TRBJ2-5; a weak D match, TRBD1 (6 bases). The CDR3 sequence is 12 residues long. Germline lookup yields CDR1 MGHDK and CDR2 SYGVNS. V lost 4 bases and J 3 bases, leaving 6 bases between the germline ends.

The rearrangement uses TRBV30 and TRBJ1-5; TRBD1 might be the D (5 bases). The CDR3 is 13 amino acids. V lost 1 base, J lost 6 bases, and 10 bases lay in between. Germline V gene data show CDR1 as GTSNPN and CDR2 as SVGIG (reference sequence). CDR3 region: CAWSEQAAQPQHF. The CDR3 DNA reads as TGTGCCTGGAGTGAACAGGCGGCTCAGCCCCAGCATTTT.

This CDR3 reads CASSIRGGTEETQYF. The CDR3 DNA sequence: TGTGCCAGTAGTATCCGCGGCGGGACGGAAGAGACCCAGTACTTC. This chain links TRBV19 with TRBJ2-5, with D tentatively TRBD2 (6 bases). The V gene's germline CDR1 is LNHDA and CDR2 SQIVND (reference sequence). The CDR3 runs to 15 residues. Trimming shortened V by 3 bases and J by 3 bases, and 14 bases separated the two germline ends.

V is TRBV9 and J is TRBJ2-1; TRBD2 aligns across 10 bases. Germline CDR1 and CDR2: SGDLS and YYNGEE. This CDR3 spans 15 amino acids. J gave up 4 bases and V 0 bases, and 1 base lay outside the gene matches. Here the CDR3 reads CASSVASGGYNEQFF. CDR3 nucleotides: TGTGCCAGCAGCGTAGCTAGCGGGGGATACAATGAGCAGTTCTTC.

This clonotype was seen just once. The CDR3 is CASSLDQHPGEAFF. The DNA of the CDR3 is TGTGCCAGCAGCTTGGATCAGCACCCGGGTGAAGCTTTCTTT. The V and J genes are TRBV5-4 and TRBJ1-1; no firm D call. Trimming shortened V by 0 bases and J by 7 bases, and 13 bases separated the two germline ends. This CDR3 has 14 residues. The germline gives CDR1 SGHNT, CDR2 YYREEE (reference sequence).

This clonotype was counted only a few times. The gene calls are TRBV30 and TRBJ2-5, with D tentatively TRBD2 (5 bases). V was clipped by 1 base and J by 2 bases, with 8 bases between them. CDR3 length: 13 amino acids. Germline V gene data show CDR1 as GTSNPN and CDR2 as SVGIG (reference sequence). The DNA for the CDR3 is TGTGCCTGGAGTGCAGGACTTCAAGAGACCCAGTACTTC. Protein product: CAWSAGLQETQYF.

The chain is built from TRBV4-2 and TRBJ1-2; tentatively, D is TRBD1 (5 bases). The CDR3 covers 15 residues. Germline V gene lookup returns CDR1 LGHNA and CDR2 YNFKEQ. V lost 5 bases to trimming and J lost 0 bases, with 13 bases between them. CDR3 coding DNA: TGTGCCAGCAGCACAGAGGACACCGCTAACTATGGCTACACCTTC. This codes for CASSTEDTANYGYTF.

The chain employs TRBV29-1 and TRBJ2-1; TRBD2 agrees at 8 bases. The trim removed 0 bases at V and 6 bases at J, leaving 10 bases unmatched. CDR3 length equals 16 residues. Per the germline V gene, CDR1 is SQVTM and CDR2 is ANQGSEA. CDR3 nucleotides: TGCAGCGTTGAAGATCTAGGTAGCGGGGTGGTCAATGAGCAGTTCTTC. Protein sequence: CSVEDLGSGVVNEQFF.

This chain joins TRBV5-6 and TRBJ2-7, with D possibly TRBD1 on 6 matching bases. This CDR3 spans 14 amino acids. Germline CDR1 SGHDT, CDR2 YYEEEE. With 4 bases removed from V and 6 bases from J, the gap between germline ends came to 17 bases. The CDR3 loop is CASSGAPGTFEQYF. The CDR3 DNA is TGTGCCAGCAGCGGGGCCCCCGGGACATTCGAGCAGTACTTC.

This rearrangement joins TRBV15 to TRBJ2-5; 10 bases map to TRBD2. CDR1 and CDR2 from the germline V gene are LNHNV and YYDKDF (reference sequence). Losses at the gene ends were 6 bases for V and 3 bases for J; bases not matched to a gene: 10. This CDR3 contains 16 residues. The CDR3 DNA is TGTGCCACCAGGCGGAGAGCGGGGGGGCAAGAAGAGACCCAGTACTTC. Protein: CATRRRAGGQEETQYF.